The present T cell receptor beta chain was sequenced within a study of blood T cell repertoires in COVID-19. Study details: The study drew acute and convalescent COVID-19 samples from the United States, Italy and Spain. T cells, B-cell-depleted T cells, or PBMCs provided the cDNA or gDNA that served as material.

V lost 0 bases, J lost 2 bases, and 5 bases stayed unmatched. Germline CDR1 is SGHNT and CDR2 is YYREEE (reference sequence). This CDR3 has 16 amino acids. Under the authors' procedure: Estimated nucleated cell counts came from reference gene primer amplification. Here immunoSEQ multiplex PCR was the method, and the copy in TCRdb shows in-frame clones only, minus some. V and J calls and clone size are those listed in that table; D and trimming were worked out from the DNA. The sample lists 250,000 to 300,000 clones, approximately 91% seen once, with 0.94% in the top ten. The chain links TRBV5-4 to TRBJ2-1, with TRBD2 matching 7 bases. This TCR was recovered from a woman aged 40-49 years who had recovered from COVID-19. The sample comprised peripheral blood. The CDR3 spells CASSLGGGGPYNEQFF. DNA for the CDR3: TGTGCCAGCAGCTTGGGGGGGGGTGGACCCTACAATGAGCAGTTCTTC.